This T cell receptor (beta chain) was obtained from a study of blood T cells in healthy people across ages. Study results and limitations: The fall in TCR beta diversity per million T cells was roughly linear with age.

CDR1 and CDR2 from the germline V gene are DFQATT and SNEGSKA (reference sequence). This CDR3 spans 13 amino acids. The V and J ends lost 5 bases and 5 bases respectively, with 15 bases between them. This clonotype was seen a few times. Its antigen is still unknown. For the second PCR, which ran for about 6 to 11 cycles, a sample-barcoded 5' primer and a J-beta primer mix were used. TCRdb re-called the 5' RACE reads with MiXCR, one entry per CDR3 protein. The sample records hundreds of thousands of distinct CDR3 sequences, about 46% being singletons. The sequenced sample was blood. The chain couples TRBV20-1 to TRBJ1-1; D perhaps matches TRBD1 (6 bases). The TCR was taken from an elderly man in good health. Here the CDR3 DNA reads TGCAGTGCTGGAGCCTACAGGGATACTGAAGCTTTCTTT. Its protein product is CSAGAYRDTEAFF.